One and the same sample provided the 22 T cell receptor beta chains below, sequenced in a study of high-grade serous ovarian cancer treatment subgroups. Tumor samples were obtained before definitive surgery or chemotherapy. Sequencing was performed with immunoSEQ multiplex PCR; in TCRdb, only in-frame clones are kept and a portion is missing. Of over 2,000 clones listed, roughly 75% are singletons. Material for sequencing was tumor tissue. The receptor set was obtained from a human donor with high-grade serous ovarian cancer.

The gene calls are TRBV5-8 and TRBJ1-1, with D tentatively TRBD1 (6 bases). The CDR3 spans 12 residues. Looked up from germline, CDR1 is SGHTS and CDR2 is YDEGEE. Trimming left V 6 bases short and J 4 bases short, with 10 bases between. The chain's CDR3 is CASTYRATEAFF. In DNA form, the CDR3 reads TGTGCCAGCACCTACAGGGCCACTGAAGCTTTCTTT.

V usage is TRBV5-1 and J usage is TRBJ2-1; the match to TRBD2 covers 11 bases. The germline gives CDR1 SGHRS, CDR2 YFSETQ. This CDR3 region has 15 residues. The ends lost 3 bases at V and 7 bases at J; junction bases unmatched: 6. This CDR3 reads CASSWGSGGANEQFF. For the CDR3, the DNA is TGCGCCAGCAGCTGGGGTAGCGGGGGGGCGAATGAGCAGTTCTTC.

This rearrangement joins TRBV4-2 to TRBJ2-1, with D perhaps matching TRBD2 (6 bases). The germline V and J ends were trimmed by 2 bases and 2 bases, with 22 bases remaining between them. CDR1 is LGHNA and CDR2 is YNFKEQ in the germline V gene. The CDR3 spans 19 residues. CDR3 protein: CASSQPITASGRTYNEQFF. The CDR3 DNA is TGTGCCAGCAGCCAACCCATCACGGCCAGCGGGCGAACCTACAATGAGCAGTTCTTC.

V gene TRBV21-1 combines with J gene TRBJ2-7; TRBD1 is the table's D call, not checked against the DNA. TRBV21-1 is designated a pseudogene. The CDR3 spans 12 residues. CDR3 in DNA: TGTGCCAGGACAGCGAACTTACGCGGGCAGTACTTC. Encoded protein: CARTANLRGQYF.

This clone appeared a few times. The rearrangement links TRBV28 to TRBJ1-3; D not certain. CDR1 is MDHEN, CDR2 SYDVKM, per germline. This CDR3 has 14 residues. With 5 bases removed from V and 9 bases from J, the gap between germline ends came to 17 bases. The CDR3 DNA follows: TGTGCCAGCAGTACGCCTACAAGGTTGAGCACCATATATTTT. This encodes CASSTPTRLSTIYF.

This chain joins TRBV30 and TRBJ2-7; no clear D gene. CDR1 is GTSNPN, CDR2 SVGIG, per germline (reference sequence). Trimming took off 4 bases at V and 0 bases at J, with 10 bases between the two ends. The CDR3 is 13 residues long. As DNA, the CDR3 is TGTGCCTGGACGAGACCAAACTCCTACGAGCAGTACTTC. It specifies CAWTRPNSYEQYF.

The J gene is TRBJ2-3, the V gene TRBV10-1, with a possible D match to TRBD2 (5 bases). Per the germline V gene, CDR1 is WNHNN and CDR2 is SYGVQD (reference sequence). Trimming left V 7 bases short and J 3 bases short, with 11 bases between. The CDR3 runs to 13 residues. The DNA of the CDR3 is TGCGCCAGCAACGGAGGATCGACAGATACGCAGTATTTT. It yields the protein CASNGGSTDTQYF.

The chain recombines TRBV9 with TRBJ2-5, with D perhaps matching TRBD1 or TRBD2 (5 bases each). The germline gives CDR1 SGDLS, CDR2 YYNGEE. V was shortened by 0 bases and J by 2 bases, with 11 bases between the two germline ends. The length of the CDR3 is 15 residues. CDR3 residues: CASSVAGGAQETQYF. The CDR3 DNA is TGTGCCAGCAGCGTAGCTGGGGGAGCGCAAGAGACCCAGTACTTC. The variable domain in full, with the rest retrieved from reference TRBV9 and TRBJ2-5, is DSGVTQTPKHLITATGQRVTLRCSPRSGDLSVYWYQQSLDQGLQFLIQYYNGEERAKGNILERFSAQQFPDLHSELNLSSLELGDSALYFCASSVAGGAQETQYFGPGTRLLVL.

This clone ranks as large. The rearrangement uses TRBV19 and TRBJ2-1; tentative D call: TRBD1 (5 bases). Germline V lookup: CDR1 LNHDA, CDR2 SQIVND (reference sequence). The CDR3 covers 17 residues. Deletions cut 6 bases from V and 14 bases from J, with 32 bases between. Here the CDR3 reads CASRGLVANPYYNEEFF. CDR3 coding DNA: TGTGCCAGTAGGGGGCTAGTGGCTAACCCTTACTACAATGAAGAGTTCTTC.

A few counts support this clone. In DNA, the CDR3 is TGTGCCAGCAGTTTCCAGGGCCTAACGACAGATACGCAGTATTTT. This gives the protein CASSFQGLTTDTQYF. V gene TRBV11-3 combines with J gene TRBJ2-3; D may be TRBD1 (5 bases). The CDR3 loop spans 15 amino acids. V lost 6 bases and J lost 3, with 16 bases in between. CDR1 and CDR2 (germline): SGHNT, YENEEA.

This rearrangement joins TRBV5-1 to TRBJ1-1, with TRBD1 as a possible D gene (6 bases). Germline values: CDR1 SGHRS, CDR2 YFSETQ. With 3 bases removed from V and 1 base from J, the gap between germline ends came to 13 bases. The CDR3 spans 15 residues. The CDR3 here is CASSSSTGWNTEAFF. The CDR3 DNA reads TGCGCCAGCAGCTCATCGACAGGATGGAACACTGAAGCTTTCTTT.

The chain joins TRBV5-8 to TRBJ1-1; D gene ambiguous. The ends were cut back, 6 bases at V and 5 bases at J, with 11 bases in the middle. Germline CDR1 reads SGHTS; CDR2 reads YDEGEE. The CDR3 is 12 residues long. CDR3 in amino acids: CASTLRVTEAFF. The DNA for the CDR3 is TGTGCCAGCACCCTCCGGGTGACTGAAGCTTTCTTT.

The chain joins TRBV2 to TRBJ1-1; no definite D call. This CDR3 contains 17 residues. Germline CDR1 reads SNHLY; CDR2 reads FYNNEI. The germline V and J ends were trimmed by 0 bases and 1 base, with 15 bases remaining between them. The CDR3 here is CASSEAGEVPRNTEAFF. The CDR3 DNA is TGTGCCAGCAGTGAAGCAGGAGAGGTCCCCAGGAACACTGAAGCTTTCTTT. The variable domain in full, completed from reference TRBV2 and TRBJ1-1, reads EPEVTQTPSHQVTQMGQEVILRCVPISNHLYFYWYRQILGQKVEFLVSFYNNEISEKSEIFDDQFSVERPDGSNFTLKIRSTKLEDSAMYFCASSEAGEVPRNTEAFFGQGTRLTVV.

The chain carries TRBV9 and TRBJ1-2; TRBD1 might be the D (5 bases). Trimming shortened V by 6 bases and J by 6 bases, and 18 bases separated the two germline ends. The CDR3 length is 14 residues. Germline V lookup: CDR1 SGDLS, CDR2 YYNGEE. For the CDR3, the DNA is TGTGCCAGCAAAAGGAGGGAGGGAGGGGATGGCTACACCTTC. Its translation is CASKRREGGDGYTF. The variable domain in full, with the rest retrieved from reference TRBV9 and TRBJ1-2, is DSGVTQTPKHLITATGQRVTLRCSPRSGDLSVYWYQQSLDQGLQFLIQYYNGEERAKGNILERFSAQQFPDLHSELNLSSLELGDSALYFCASKRREGGDGYTFGSGTRLTVV.

V usage is TRBV28 and J usage is TRBJ1-6; the D is unclear. Trimming stripped 4 bases from V and 1 base from J, with 11 bases between. The CDR3 loop spans 16 amino acids. The germline gives CDR1 MDHEN, CDR2 SYDVKM. In DNA form, the CDR3 reads TGTGCCAGCAGTTATATAAAGGGTTCCTATAATTCACCCCTCCACTTT. Amino acid sequence: CASSYIKGSYNSPLHF.

The V gene is TRBV7-8, the J gene TRBJ2-7; D is unresolved. The V end was cut by 5 bases, the J end by 0 bases, with 14 bases between. This CDR3 comprises 15 residues. Per germline, CDR1 SGHVS and CDR2 FQNEAQ. CDR3 nucleotides: TGTGCCAGCAGCAAAAGGGCCTATCTCTCCTACGAGCAGTACTTC. Translated, it gives CASSKRAYLSYEQYF.

V and J are TRBV7-9 and TRBJ2-2; TRBD1 matches 7 bases. Losses at the gene ends were 11 bases for V and 0 bases for J; bases not matched to a gene: 6. Per germline, CDR1 SEHNR and CDR2 FQNEAQ (reference sequence). The CDR3 covers 14 residues. CDR3 coding DNA: TGTGCCGCACAGGGGCTCGCGAACACCGGGGAGCTGTTTTTT. Its protein is CAAQGLANTGELFF.

The V call is TRBV28, the J call TRBJ1-2; TRBD1 matches 7 bases. J lost 8 bases, V lost 7 bases, and 13 bases had no gene match. CDR1 is MDHEN, CDR2 SYDVKM, per germline. This CDR3 has 14 residues. The CDR3: CASTQGVAGSGYTF. Written as DNA, the CDR3 is TGTGCCAGCACCCAGGGGGTGGCAGGGAGCGGCTACACCTTC.

The rearrangement joins TRBV6-4 to TRBJ2-2; D gene ambiguous. The germline gives CDR1 MRHNA, CDR2 SNTAGT. The length of the CDR3 is 12 residues. Deletions cut 6 bases from V and 14 bases from J, with 16 bases between. CDR3 amino acids: CASRAFDGQLFF. The DNA of the CDR3 is TGTGCCAGCAGAGCCTTCGACGGGCAACTGTTTTTT.

The chain combines TRBV19 with TRBJ2-1; 9 bases agree with TRBD2. CDR1 and CDR2 from the germline V gene are LNHDA and SQIVND (reference sequence). V lost 2 bases, J lost 6 bases, and 5 bases stayed unmatched. CDR3 size: 15 residues. For the CDR3, the DNA is TGTGCCAGTAGTATACTAGCGGGGACATGCAATGAGCAGTTCTTC. Translating it yields CASSILAGTCNEQFF.

This sequence joins TRBV2 and TRBJ2-5; D might be TRBD1 or TRBD2, each matching 6 bases. V was pared by 5 bases and J by 4 bases, with 17 bases between. The CDR3 contains 15 residues. Germline CDR1 and CDR2: SNHLY and FYNNEI. CDR3 DNA: TGTGCCAGCAGTCCTGACCCCGGGGGCGGAGAGACCCAGTACTTC. Residues: CASSPDPGGGETQYF.

The V gene is TRBV7-9, the J gene TRBJ1-4; D might be TRBD1 (5 bases). This CDR3 region has 13 residues. The germline V and J ends were trimmed by 3 bases and 14 bases, with 16 bases remaining between them. Germline values: CDR1 SEHNR, CDR2 FQNEAQ (reference sequence). The CDR3 region has the DNA TGTGCCAGCAGCTTTCTGGATTTCTCAGGGCTGTTTTTT. The encoded protein is CASSFLDFSGLFF.